In this sample, the clone carrying this T cell receptor (beta chain) turned up a few times. The antigen is not known. The data are from a study of response to subunit inactivated influenza vaccine. Study-level findings and limits: T cells newly recruited by each seasonal influenza vaccination are few, the authors suggested.

The J segment lost 7 bases and the V segment lost 3 bases, leaving 7 bases of the junction unmatched. The CDR3 has 15 amino acids. Each CDR3 protein is one row after TCRdb ran MiXCR on the RT-PCR reads. This sample carries 500,000 to 600,000 distinct CDR3 sequences, about 11% of them seen once, and the ten largest clones take approximately 11%. A further study also used this sample, focusing on T cells expressing NK-cell markers. As that study records: Libraries used 5'RACE template switching adding universal primer site and UMIs. Seven of the eight sequenced donors were classified as HCMV-seropositive, and one was classified as seronegative. Several of the donors carried dominant NKG2C+ clonotypes that took up roughly 1.0-8% of their CD8+ T cells. The HCMV specificity of the expanded NKG2C+ T cell clones stayed unresolved.

The receptor's source is a man aged 45-65 years who received an inactivated influenza vaccine. Source: PBMCs from blood, taken on the day of vaccination. The chain recombines TRBV12-3 or TRBV12-4 with TRBJ2-1; 9 positions agree with TRBD2. The CDR3: CASSFAGGPGNEQFF. Here the CDR3 DNA reads TGTGCCAGCAGTTTCGCGGGAGGGCCGGGGAATGAGCAGTTCTTC.